The sequence of this T cell receptor (beta chain) was determined in a study of T cell repertoires in cytomegalovirus infection. Study background: Public TCR beta signature analysis indicated the presence of both CMV infection and matching HLA type.

Each CDR3 protein gets one entry after TCRdb re-called the reads with MiXCR. The table has about 68,000 distinct CDR3 sequences, 20% to 25% seen once; the top ten hold over 70%. In regard to this clonotype: No antigen is known for it.

Study-wide findings and caveats: The ex vivo response showed dominance by HLA-C-restricted CMV-specific TCR beta clonotypes.

There are 15 residues in the CDR3. Trimming cost V 1 base and J 5 bases, with 11 bases left between them. The origin of this receptor is a human donor in good health (CMV status not recorded). Some clones in this sample may be carry-over from other donors' samples. The genes are TRBV12-3 or TRBV12-4 and TRBJ2-2; possibly TRBD1 for D (6 bases). The sample was PBMCs, sequenced either directly or after in vitro stimulation (not recorded which). The CDR3 coding sequence is TGTGCCAGCAGTTTAGAAACAGGGCATACCGGGGAGCTGTTTTTT. Translation gives CASSLETGHTGELFF.